This T cell receptor (beta chain) was sequenced during a study of shared clonotypes between healthy human individuals. Whole-study context: The donor pool was made up of two women and a few men aged 18 to 49. Notes on the study in general: Compared with memory subsets, naive subsets generally had larger estimated richness.

A word on this clone: Antigen unknown.

Nashville, Tennessee was home to all donors, who were Caucasian adults. Assay used: immunoSEQ multiplex PCR; TCRdb lists only in-frame clones, some missing. The sample carries about 2.4 million clones, 80% to 95% recorded once. Germline values: CDR1 SGHAT, CDR2 FQNNGV. J lost 3 bases, V lost 1 base, and 3 bases had no gene match. The CDR3 length is 15 residues. The sample comprised naive CD4+ T cells from PBMCs. Subset described: CD45RA+ positively selected. The rearrangement links TRBV11-2 to TRBJ1-1, with 9 bases lining up with TRBD1. The sequence came from a man between 18 and 35 years old in good health. Some clones in this sample may be carry-over from other donors' samples. The CDR3 here is CASSLVDRGDTEAFF. As DNA, the CDR3 is TGTGCCAGCAGCTTAGTAGACAGGGGGGACACTGAAGCTTTCTTT.